This passage covers 27 T cell receptor beta chains from one sample sequenced in a study of vaccination and CD4 T cells after COVID-19 (dated by TCRdb to 2021 to 2024). Read against the paper, the sample's treatment or condition label means: roughly 11-day PBMC culture with coronavirus spike peptide pools or control peptides (ViraFEST assay). The library relied on PCR. Sequencing was performed on an Illumina iSeq 100. TCR sequencing of DNA from cultured CD4+ T cells used the Oncomine TCR Beta short-read assay at the Johns Hopkins FTIC core. TCRdb reprocessed the public reads (quality trimming at Q25 with fastp, clone calling with MiXCR) and kept in-frame beta chains. Under each unique CDR3 protein, matching rows form one entry showing the most common genes and DNA. The sample table records some 13,000 distinct CDR3 sequences; approximately 58% of these occur just once. Of the sample, 14% falls within the top ten clones.

The antigens of these receptors remain unknown. Sequencing was performed on CD4+ T cells from blood, cultured in vitro. These receptors all come from a human donor who had recovered from COVID-19.

The chain has TRBV7-6 and TRBJ2-2; 10 positions match TRBD2. The CDR3 is 17 amino acids. Germline lookup yields CDR1 SGHVS and CDR2 FNYEAQ. V shed 5 bases and J 2 bases; nucleotides not matched to a gene: 8. The CDR3 DNA reads as TGTGCCAGCAGCCCCCGATTAGCGGGAGGAAACACCGGGGAGCTGTTTTTT. It translates to CASSPRLAGGNTGELFF.

The chain uses TRBV6-1 and TRBJ2-3; 12 nucleotides match TRBD1. The trim removed 6 bases at V and 7 bases at J, leaving 8 bases unmatched. The CDR3 contains 15 residues. Germline V lookup: CDR1 MNHNS, CDR2 SASEGT. CDR3 sequence: CASSPGQGARYTQYF. DNA for the CDR3: TGTGCCAGCAGCCCGGGACAGGGGGCGCGATATACGCAGTATTTT.

The chain links TRBV19 to TRBJ1-2, with 9 nucleotides matching TRBD1. The CDR3 runs 15 residues. V trimming: 7 bases; J trimming: 4 bases; junction bases outside the gene matches: 10. Germline values: CDR1 LNHDA, CDR2 SQIVND (reference sequence). The CDR3 DNA reads TGTGCCAGTACCCCCACCGGGACAGGGCCCTATGGCTACACCTTC. It encodes CASTPTGTGPYGYTF.

This clonotype was found once. In DNA, the CDR3 is TGTGCCATCAGCGGCGTCCGGGACACGGGAGCTTTCTTT. This sequence encodes CAISGVRDTGAFF. The chain uses TRBV10-3 and TRBJ1-1; a possible D gene is TRBD1 (6 bases). The CDR3 runs 13 residues. V was trimmed by 6 bases and J by 10 bases, leaving 18 bases between them. The V gene's germline CDR1 is ENHRY and CDR2 SYGVKD.

V gene TRBV2 combines with J gene TRBJ2-3, with TRBD2 matching 8 bases. The CDR3 extends over 13 amino acids. Germline CDR1 is SNHLY and CDR2 is FYNNEI. V lost 10 bases and J lost 6; bases outside the gene matches: 9. The CDR3 region is CANQRETGDTQYF. As DNA, the CDR3 is TGTGCCAACCAGCGGGAGACTGGCGATACGCAGTATTTT.

The rearrangement links TRBV6-1 to TRBJ1-1; D is undetermined. Germline CDR1 MNHNS, CDR2 SASEGT. Trimming shortened V by 8 bases and J by 5 bases, and 12 bases separated the two germline ends. There are 12 residues in the CDR3. For the CDR3, the DNA is TGTGCCAGCGGGGTTTTTGGGACTGAAGCTTTCTTT. Translated: CASGVFGTEAFF.

This clonotype was seen only a few times. V usage is TRBV2 and J usage is TRBJ1-5; a weak D match, TRBD1 (5 bases). The CDR3 is 15 amino acids. Deletions cut 8 bases from V and 2 bases from J, with 16 bases between. The germline CDR1 and CDR2 sequences are SNHLY and FYNNEI. This chain's CDR3 is CASQHPGNGNQPQHF. DNA for the CDR3: TGTGCCAGCCAGCATCCAGGGAATGGCAATCAGCCCCAGCATTTT.

The rearrangement links TRBV25-1 to TRBJ2-5; D may be TRBD2 (5 bases). CDR1 MGHDK and CDR2 SYGVNS come from the germline V gene. The V gene lost 4 bases and the J gene lost 4 bases, with 7 bases spanning the gap. The CDR3 covers 12 residues. The CDR3 nucleotides read TGTGCCAGCAGTGGCGGGTCAGAGACCCAGTACTTC. Its protein product is CASSGGSETQYF.

The V call is TRBV24-1, the J call TRBJ2-2; D is ambiguous. The germline V gene encodes CDR1 KGHDR and CDR2 SFDVKD. The CDR3 length is 16 residues. Trimming took 1 base from V and 0 from J, leaving 8 bases between them. The CDR3 DNA is TGTGCCACCAGTGATTTTAAGCGCGCGAACACCGGGGAGCTGTTTTTT. As protein: CATSDFKRANTGELFF.

The chain joins TRBV2 to TRBJ1-1; no firm D call. The CDR3 runs to 11 residues. CDR1 SNHLY and CDR2 FYNNEI come from the germline V gene. Trimming cost V 7 bases and J 6 bases, with 9 bases left between them. CDR3: CASTVTAEAFF. DNA of the CDR3: TGTGCCAGCACAGTAACCGCTGAAGCTTTCTTT.

V is TRBV7-2 and J is TRBJ2-5; TRBD2 aligns across 10 bases. From germline, CDR1 is SGHTA and CDR2 FQGNSA. This CDR3 comprises 19 residues. The junction had 15 bases not matched to a gene; V was cut back by 1 base and J by 4 bases. The CDR3 coding sequence is TGTGCCAGCAGCTTAGTGATCTGGCTAGCGGGAGTAGGCCGAGAGACCCAGTACTTC. This sequence encodes CASSLVIWLAGVGRETQYF.

This clonotype came up a few times. The rearrangement joins TRBV23-1 to TRBJ1-1; no reliable D call. TRBV23-1 is recorded as an ORF, its role being uncertain. V lost 0 bases, J lost 6 bases, and 14 bases lay in between. This CDR3 spans 15 amino acids. CDR3 nucleotide sequence: TGCGCCAGCAGTCAATCGCGGGGTTTTTGTGCTGAAGCTTTCTTT. Its translation is CASSQSRGFCAEAFF.

The rearrangement joins TRBV27 to TRBJ2-7; 11 nucleotides line up with TRBD2. Trimming at V came to 7 bases and at J to 5 bases, leaving 13 bases not matched to a gene. The CDR3 has 16 amino acids. Germline CDR1 and CDR2: MNHEY and SMNVEV (reference sequence). CDR3 sequence: CASTRLAGLLTDEQYF. The CDR3 nucleotides are TGTGCCAGCACCAGACTAGCGGGACTTCTAACTGACGAGCAGTACTTC.

The chain employs TRBV5-5 and TRBJ1-2; a weak D match, TRBD1 (5 bases). This CDR3 spans 15 amino acids. Trimming cost V 5 bases and J 4 bases, with 18 bases left between them. Germline values: CDR1 SGHKS, CDR2 YYEKEE (reference sequence). The CDR3 sequence is CASRSPLTESYGYTF. For the CDR3, the DNA is TGTGCCAGCAGGTCTCCGTTGACAGAATCCTATGGCTACACCTTC. The full variable domain, in which reference TRBV5-5 and TRBJ1-2 provide the parts outside the CDR3, is DAGVTQSPTHLIKTRGQQVTLRCSPISGHKSVSWYQQVLGQGPQFIFQYYEKEERGRGNFPDRFSARQFPNYSSELNVNALLLGDSALYLCASRSPLTESYGYTFGSGTRLTVV.

The chain has TRBV19 and TRBJ2-5; 11 bases match TRBD2. CDR1 and CDR2 (germline): LNHDA, SQIVND (reference sequence). Trimming removed 3 bases from V and 2 bases from J; junction bases left unmatched: 14. This CDR3 is built from 19 residues. The CDR3 is CASSMAGLAGGAPQETQYF. The DNA of the CDR3 is TGTGCCAGTAGTATGGCTGGGCTAGCGGGGGGTGCCCCGCAAGAGACCCAGTACTTC.

CDR3 in amino acids: CASSPPTQGGRNQPQHF. In nucleotides, the CDR3 is TGTGCCAGTAGTCCTCCCACGCAGGGTGGGCGCAATCAGCCCCAGCATTTT. The genes are TRBV19 and TRBJ1-5; possible D gene TRBD1, 5 bases. The germline CDR1 and CDR2 sequences are LNHDA and SQIVND (reference sequence). The CDR3 consists of 17 residues. Trimming pared 5 bases from V and 2 bases from J, leaving 19 bases between.

This chain connects TRBV5-1 to TRBJ2-3; 9 bases are a match to TRBD2. Germline CDR1 and CDR2: SGHRS and YFSETQ. CDR3 length: 16 amino acids. The V gene end was trimmed by 4 bases and the J gene end by 4 bases; junction bases not matched to a gene: 10. The CDR3 DNA sequence: TGCGCCAGCAGCGTCGGACTAGCGCGTTTGTCAGATACGCAGTATTTT. As protein: CASSVGLARLSDTQYF.

In DNA, the CDR3 is TGTGCCAGCAGTGTGGTAGCGGGAGCGACAGATACGCAGTATTTT. Residues: CASSVVAGATDTQYF. This chain joins TRBV2 and TRBJ2-3; TRBD2 matches at 9 bases. The CDR3 contains 15 residues. Trimming cost V 4 bases and J 3 bases; bases outside gene matches: 5. The V gene's germline CDR1 is SNHLY and CDR2 FYNNEI.

The chain is built from TRBV20-1 and TRBJ2-3; TRBD2 matches 7 bases. The CDR3 covers 13 residues. With V trimmed by 4 bases and J by 6 bases, 7 bases remained unmatched. Per the germline V gene, CDR1 is DFQATT and CDR2 is SNEGSKA (reference sequence). This chain's CDR3 is CSATKILADTQYF. DNA of the CDR3: TGCAGTGCTACTAAAATACTAGCGGATACGCAGTATTTT.

This clonotype occurred once. The V gene is TRBV20-1, the J gene TRBJ2-1, with D maybe TRBD2 (6 bases). The CDR3 covers 16 residues. Trimming left V 3 bases short and J 10 bases short, with 25 bases between. Per the germline V gene, CDR1 is DFQATT and CDR2 is SNEGSKA (reference sequence). The CDR3 coding sequence is TGCAGTGCTAGTTGGTTCTGGCGGGATCGCCCCACGGAGCAGTTCTTC. Its protein is CSASWFWRDRPTEQFF.

The chain combines TRBV7-8 with TRBJ2-3; 8 bases are a match to TRBD1. CDR1 and CDR2 (germline): SGHVS, FQNEAQ. The CDR3 is made up of 15 amino acids. V dropped 1 base and J dropped 2; count of bases not matched to a gene: 2. CDR3: CASSLGTGITDTQYF. CDR3 in DNA: TGTGCCAGCAGCTTAGGGACAGGGATCACAGATACGCAGTATTTT.

This chain joins TRBV6-1 and TRBJ1-2; 7 bases fit TRBD1. Germline V gene lookup returns CDR1 MNHNS and CDR2 SASEGT. V trimming: 5 bases; J trimming: 7 bases; junction bases outside the gene matches: 7. The CDR3 is 13 residues long. Here the CDR3 reads CASSRQGLGGYTF. As DNA, the CDR3 is TGTGCCAGCAGTAGACAGGGTTTGGGTGGCTACACCTTC.

This chain joins TRBV10-2 and TRBJ1-2; D remains ambiguous. Germline V gene lookup returns CDR1 WSHSY and CDR2 SAAADI. V lost 3 bases, J lost 0 bases, and 17 bases lay in between. This CDR3 contains 17 residues. The CDR3 reads CASSDMGRRGANYGYTF. The CDR3, as DNA: TGCGCCAGCAGTGATATGGGCAGGAGAGGTGCTAACTATGGCTACACCTTC.

In this sample, this clonotype turned up a few times. This chain connects TRBV20-1 to TRBJ1-1; D perhaps matches TRBD1 (5 bases). The CDR3 consists of 14 residues. V lost 1 base to trimming and J lost 1 base, with 10 bases between them. Germline lookup yields CDR1 DFQATT and CDR2 SNEGSKA (reference sequence). The CDR3 DNA follows: TGCAGTGCTAGAGTGCAGGGATGGAACACTGAAGCTTTCTTT. Protein: CSARVQGWNTEAFF.

V and J are TRBV6-1 and TRBJ1-2; D gene unclear. Trimming removed 10 bases at V and 4 bases at J, with 13 bases between. This CDR3 spans 12 amino acids. Germline V gene sequence: CDR1 MNHNS, CDR2 SASEGT. The CDR3 nucleotides are TGTGCCACTTACATGGCGGGCTATGGCTACACCTTC. This encodes CATYMAGYGYTF.

This clonotype turned up a few times. The DNA for the CDR3 is TGTGCCAGCAGCCCTTGGGCCCCGGACAGGGCAGGTAGCTATGGCTACACCTTC. Translated: CASSPWAPDRAGSYGYTF. The chain combines TRBV7-9 with TRBJ1-2, with 8 bases lining up with TRBD1. Per germline, CDR1 SEHNR and CDR2 FQNEAQ (reference sequence). The V segment lost 5 bases and the J segment 4 bases; nucleotides outside the gene matches: 18. The CDR3 totals 18 residues.

V and J are TRBV6-2 or TRBV6-3 and TRBJ2-3, with 7 bases aligning to TRBD2. The CDR3 spans 13 residues. J lost 7 bases, V lost 6 bases, and 7 bases had no gene match. Looked up from germline, CDR1 is MNHEY and CDR2 is SVGEGT. The CDR3 region is CASRRTSYHTQYF. CDR3 DNA: TGTGCCAGCAGGAGGACTAGTTACCATACGCAGTATTTT.